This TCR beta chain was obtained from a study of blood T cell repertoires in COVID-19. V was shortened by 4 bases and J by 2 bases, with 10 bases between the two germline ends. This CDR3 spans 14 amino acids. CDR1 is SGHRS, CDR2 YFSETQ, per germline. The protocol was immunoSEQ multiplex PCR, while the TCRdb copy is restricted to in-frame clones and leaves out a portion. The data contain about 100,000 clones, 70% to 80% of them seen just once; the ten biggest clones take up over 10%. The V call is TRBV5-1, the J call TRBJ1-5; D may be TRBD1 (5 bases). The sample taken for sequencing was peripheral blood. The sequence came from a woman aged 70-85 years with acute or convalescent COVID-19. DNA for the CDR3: TGCGCCAGCAGCCCTACACAGGGCAATCAGCCCCAGCATTTT. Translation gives CASSPTQGNQPQHF.